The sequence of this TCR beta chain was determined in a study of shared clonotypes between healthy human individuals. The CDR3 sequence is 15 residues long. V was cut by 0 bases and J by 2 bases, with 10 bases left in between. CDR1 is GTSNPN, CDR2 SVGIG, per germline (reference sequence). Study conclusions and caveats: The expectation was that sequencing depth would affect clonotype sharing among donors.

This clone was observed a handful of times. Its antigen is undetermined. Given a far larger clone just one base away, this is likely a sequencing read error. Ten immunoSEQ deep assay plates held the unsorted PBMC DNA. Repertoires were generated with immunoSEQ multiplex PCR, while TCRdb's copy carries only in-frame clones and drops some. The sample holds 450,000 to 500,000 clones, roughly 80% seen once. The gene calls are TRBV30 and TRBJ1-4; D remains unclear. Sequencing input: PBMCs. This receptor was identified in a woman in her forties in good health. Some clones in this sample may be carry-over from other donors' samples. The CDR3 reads CAWSVLGWTNEKLFF. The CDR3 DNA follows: TGTGCCTGGAGTGTACTGGGCTGGACTAATGAAAAACTGTTTTTT.